Sequencing of this TCR beta chain was carried out in a study of CD8 T cells in ankylosing spondylitis. Study-wide findings and caveats: Clones tied to disease were said to be significantly enriched in matched ankylosing spondylitis synovial fluid. It appeared that ankylosing spondylitis blood was characterized by a TCR beta motif of several highly homologous variants.

In making TCR beta libraries, quantitative 5'-RACE with molecular barcodes was used. TCRdb itself ran the 5' RACE reads through MiXCR, one entry per CDR3 protein. Of around 390,000 distinct CDR3 sequences listed, approximately 20% were seen once; the top ten hold approximately 16%. This clonotype was seen only a few times. Its antigen remains unknown. This receptor was obtained from a male donor with ankylosing spondylitis. Sequencing was carried out using blood, either unsorted or a sorted T cell fraction (not recorded which).

Here the CDR3 DNA reads TGCGCCAGCAGCCCCGTCGGACAGCCGGTGGACGAGCAGTACTTC. It codes for CASSPVGQPVDEQYF. The chain carries TRBV5-1 and TRBJ2-7, with a possible D match to TRBD1 (6 bases). Germline loops: CDR1 SGHRS, CDR2 YFSETQ. V was clipped by 4 bases and J by 5 bases, with 19 bases between them. The CDR3 consists of 15 residues.